This TCR beta chain derives from a study of blood T cell repertoires in COVID-19 (dated by TCRdb to 2018 to 2020). Describing the broader study: Samples covering the acute and convalescent phases of COVID-19 were provided by collaborators in the United States, Italy and Spain. The prospective study material was composed of cDNA or gDNA derived from T cells, B-cell-depleted T cells, or PBMCs. The dataset comprised deeply sampled blood TCRbeta repertoires from subjects exposed to, actively infected with, or recovered from COVID-19. The repertoires were released in a freely available public database meant as a resource for research on the immune response to SARS-CoV-2. The samples were drawn from the first 160 participants of the ongoing ImmuneRACE study and from 1,254 subjects provided by 6 global collaborators. Nearly every sample came with metadata listing a de-identified subject ID, COVID-19 status, age in years and sex. Where available, HLA class I and class II types were taken from metadata supplied by the sample provider and were not determined by assay-based typing. The paper as a whole reports these results and caveats: Clinical and demographic metadata were provided uncurated, with the amount varying by source and participant.

Enrolling through a virtual design, the prospective study's participants ranged in age from about 18 to 100 years and lived across roughly 24 United States geographic areas. In the prospective study, participants were assigned to cohorts based on the clinical history participants reported in a screening survey and a study questionnaire. For ImmuneRACE Cohort 3, a participant was defined as recovered based on two consecutive negative NP/OP PCR tests, clearance by a healthcare professional, or resolution of symptoms. In the prospective study, whole blood, serum and a nasopharyngeal or oropharyngeal swab were collected from each participant by mobile phlebotomists. Participants in the prospective study had the option to provide additional blood draws and questionnaires over an approximately 2-month period. Before DNA extraction, blood samples from the prospective study were shipped at room temperature or frozen.

A word on this clone: The clone's antigen remains unknown. Base qualities are not at hand, and no much larger clone is one base apart.

The immunoSEQ Assay, a bias-controlled multiplex PCR, was used to amplify TCRbeta CDR3 regions from genomic DNA. As for the original processing: Within the assay, amplification of reference gene primers was used to estimate how many nucleated cells each sample contained. To quantify the absolute abundance of each unique TCRbeta CDR3 rearrangement, sequence reads were collapsed and filtered. For each sample, productive Simpson clonality was calculated as the square root of Simpson's diversity index across productive rearrangements. TCRdb limited this immuneACCESS table to in-frame rearrangements with V and J called. A share of clones is missing; checked studies link under half to unresolved V genes, and the rest is unexplained. The DNA gave D and trimming, while V, J and clone size come from that table. Across this sample there are approximately 200,000 clones, with 70% to 90% seen only once. The ten most abundant clones make up about 9% of the sample.

V is pruned by 5 bases and J by 1 base, leaving 3 bases of the junction without a gene match. The germline V gene yields MNHEY for CDR1 and SVGAGI for CDR2. Reading from cysteine to phenylalanine, the CDR3 counts 15 amino acids. Only the CDR3 DNA is retained, 45 bases long and in frame from the first base. Sequencing was done on a sample of PBMCs or T cells enriched from blood (not recorded which). The V and J genes are TRBV6-5 and TRBJ2-4; the central 9 bases match TRBD2. This TCR was sampled from a man aged 40-55 years who had recovered from COVID-19. The CDR3 reads CASSRSGGAKNIQYF. The base sequence is TGTGCCAGCAGTAGGAGCGGGGGGGCCAAAAACATTCAGTACTTC.